The 7 T cell receptor beta chains below all came from one sample that was sequenced in a study of blood T cell repertoires in COVID-19. Here immunoSEQ multiplex PCR was the method, and the copy in TCRdb shows in-frame clones only, minus some. The table includes approximately 180,000 clones, 75% to 90% detected once. The sequencing input was PBMCs or T cells enriched from blood (not recorded which). These receptors were collected from a middle-aged woman with acute COVID-19.

This sequence joins TRBV4-1 and TRBJ2-7, with TRBD2 as a possible D gene (5 bases). The CDR3 runs 14 residues. The V end lost 4 bases, the J end lost 0 bases, and 10 bases lay between the germline ends. Germline lookup yields CDR1 MGHRA and CDR2 YSYEKL. The CDR3 coding sequence is TGCGCCAGCAGCCCCGGACGGGGCTCCTACGAGCAGTACTTC. Translation gives CASSPGRGSYEQYF.

This chain connects TRBV6-2 or TRBV6-3 to TRBJ2-1; TRBD2 aligns across 12 bases. Losses at the gene ends were 5 bases for V and 4 bases for J; bases not matched to a gene: 3. This CDR3 spans 15 amino acids. Germline values: CDR1 MNHEY, CDR2 SVGEGT. This chain's CDR3 is CASSPGLAGYNEQFF. The CDR3 DNA sequence: TGTGCCAGCAGTCCGGGACTAGCGGGTTACAATGAGCAGTTCTTC.

To note about this clone: Other nucleotide sequences in the sample specify the same CDR3. The chain combines TRBV19 with TRBJ1-5; the match to TRBD1 covers 9 bases. Germline assignment: CDR1 LNHDA and CDR2 SQIVND (reference sequence). This CDR3 has 14 residues. With 3 bases clipped from V and 6 bases from J, the junction kept 3 bases outside the gene matches. CDR3 protein: CASSITGGGQPQHF. The CDR3 DNA sequence: TGTGCCAGTAGTATTACAGGGGGCGGTCAGCCCCAGCATTTT.

This chain links TRBV6-2 or TRBV6-3 with TRBJ2-2; 9 bases are shared with TRBD2. CDR3 length equals 17 residues. Germline V gene data show CDR1 as MNHEY and CDR2 as SVGEGT. Trimming removed 3 bases from V and 3 bases from J; junction bases left unmatched: 8. The CDR3 coding sequence is TGTGCCAGCAGTTATAGCGCTAGCGGGGAGGACACCGGGGAGCTGTTTTTT. The encoded protein is CASSYSASGEDTGELFF.

This sequence joins TRBV5-1 and TRBJ2-3; the match to TRBD2 covers 12 bases. Germline values: CDR1 SGHRS, CDR2 YFSETQ. V was pared by 7 bases and J by 5 bases, with 11 bases of the junction left unmatched. The CDR3 is made up of 16 amino acids. CDR3 nucleotides: TGCGCCAGCGGATCTAGCGGGGGGGCAGAGGGAGATACGCAGTATTTT. Protein product: CASGSSGGAEGDTQYF.

The chain carries TRBV4-2 and TRBJ1-6, with TRBD1 as a possible D gene (6 bases). V lost 5 bases to trimming and J lost 0 bases, with 14 bases between them. The CDR3 extends over 17 amino acids. Germline V gene data show CDR1 as LGHNA and CDR2 as YNFKEQ. The CDR3 protein is CASSGQGLSSYNSPLHF. CDR3 bases: TGTGCCAGCAGCGGTCAGGGGCTAAGCTCCTATAATTCACCCCTCCACTTT.

The rearrangement joins TRBV11-1 to TRBJ2-1, with D uncertain. CDR3 size: 13 residues. Trimming stripped 1 base from V and 5 bases from J, with 6 bases between. Germline V CDR1 and CDR2: SGHAT, FQDESV (reference sequence). The CDR3 bases are TGTGCCAGCAGCTTAGAACGGGACAATGAGCAGTTCTTC. Translated, it gives CASSLERDNEQFF.